Listed here is a single T cell receptor (beta chain). Its antigen remains unknown. This sample is part of a study of T cells expressing NK-cell markers. Study details: In sorted CD3+CD56+NKG2C+, CD3+CD56+NKG2C- and CD3+CD56-NKG2C+ T cells, TCR beta repertoires were obtained.

Study-wide points: NKG2C+ dominant clonotype frequencies in 5 or 6 donors were about 1.0-7.5% of CD8+ T cells. Several donors likewise had their CD3+CD56-NKG2C+ fraction led by these clonotypes.

TCRdb reprocessed the 5' RACE reads and keeps a single row for each CDR3 protein, giving no DNA. The sample totals about 460,000 distinct CDR3 sequences. The CDR3 is 16 residues long. The specimen sequenced was blood T cells: a sorted CD56 or NKG2C T cell subset, CD4+ or CD8+ T cells, or bulk PBMC T cells (not recorded which). The receptor comes from a woman in her fifties or sixties in good health. The V and J genes are TRBV12-3 or TRBV12-4 and TRBJ1-4; with no DNA, the TCRdb D assignment of TRBD1 cannot be verified. The CDR3 here is CASSFGRTGTHEKLFF.